The clone carrying this T cell receptor (beta chain) has more than one count but fewer than ten. Its antigen is undetermined. This entry belongs to a study of identical twins. A single record per CDR3 protein comes from TCRdb applying MiXCR to the 5' RACE reads. The table lists over 500,000 distinct CDR3 sequences, roughly 21% of them singletons. This CDR3 has 14 amino acids. Germline values: CDR1 ENHRY, CDR2 SYGVKD. The ends were cut back, 2 bases at V and 7 bases at J, with 11 bases in the middle. Findings of the study overall: The models systematically underestimated how much out-of-frame TCR alpha was shared in monozygotic twins.

These sequences were also reported in another study, on T cells expressing NK-cell markers. That source notes: The study found these clonotypes also leading the CD3+CD56-NKG2C+ fraction in several donors. Whether expanded NKG2C+ T cell clones were HCMV-specific remained unclear.

This receptor was identified in a woman between 18 and 29 years old in good health. The chain carries TRBV10-3 and TRBJ2-2; D not certain. Material: CD4+ T cells sorted from blood. The CDR3 region has the DNA TGTGCCATCAGTGAGGACTCATCGGGCGGGGAGCTGTTTTTT. It is translated as CAISEDSSGGELFF.